What follows are 10 T cell receptor beta chains derived from one specimen sequenced in a study of shared clonotypes between healthy human individuals (dated by TCRdb to 2018 to 2020). Library prep was done by the immunoSEQ multiplex PCR assay. TCRdb mirrors the immuneACCESS table, restricted to in-frame sequences. Some clones are absent from its copies; in checked studies, under half trace to an unresolved V gene, and the reason for the others is unknown. In all, the sample holds approximately 940,000 clones, and more than 75% of those were seen once. The top ten constitute over 1.3% of the sample. Sequencing was carried out using memory CD4+ T cells sorted from blood. The cell subset or site label, read with the paper, signifies: CD45RA-negative fraction. The source of these receptors is a man aged 18 to 35 in good health.

The gene calls are TRBV4-1 and TRBJ1-2; TRBD1 might be the D (5 bases). Between the trimmed V and J ends, which lost 4 bases and 1 base, there was a span of 10 bases. The germline CDR1 and CDR2 sequences are MGHRA and YSYEKL. CDR3 length: 14 amino acids. The CDR3, as DNA: TGCGCCAGCAGCCGACTACAGGATAACTATGGCTACACCTTC. Protein product: CASSRLQDNYGYTF.

For the CDR3, the DNA is TGCGCCAGCAGCCAAGAGAGGCGGGGGGCCACAGATACGCAGTATTTT. The encoded protein is CASSQERRGATDTQYF. This sequence joins TRBV4-1 and TRBJ2-3, with TRBD2 matching over 8 bases. Germline CDR1 MGHRA, CDR2 YSYEKL. The junction had 4 bases not matched to a gene; V was cut back by 0 bases and J by 2 bases. The CDR3 has 16 amino acids.

The chain recombines TRBV6-1 with TRBJ1-2; tentatively, D is TRBD1 (5 bases). The V gene lost 2 bases and the J gene lost 5 bases, with 9 bases spanning the gap. The length of the CDR3 is 13 residues. The V gene's germline CDR1 is MNHNS and CDR2 SASEGT. The CDR3 loop is CASSEKGRYGYTF. The CDR3 nucleotides read TGTGCCAGCAGTGAAAAGGGGAGGTATGGCTACACCTTC.

This clone was detected only once. The rearrangement links TRBV18 to TRBJ1-1; D perhaps matches TRBD1 (6 bases). Germline V gives CDR1 KGHSH, CDR2 LQKENI. The CDR3 consists of 16 residues. V shed 1 base and J shed 0 bases, with 12 bases lying between them. The CDR3 coding sequence is TGTGCCAGCTCACCACTGGCAGGGGCCCTGAACACTGAAGCTTTCTTT. This gives the protein CASSPLAGALNTEAFF.

This clone was found once. The gene calls are TRBV28 and TRBJ2-1; 8 bases fit TRBD2. The germline V gene encodes CDR1 MDHEN and CDR2 SYDVKM. The length of the CDR3 is 14 residues. Trimming at V came to 4 bases and at J to 9 bases, leaving 8 bases not matched to a gene. In nucleotides, the CDR3 is TGTGCCAGCAGTTCGACTAGCGTGGTAGGTGAGCAGTTCTTC. Its translation is CASSSTSVVGEQFF.

The DNA of the CDR3 is TGTGCCAGCAGGCCAGCGGGGGGCACAGATACGCAGTATTTT. Its protein is CASRPAGGTDTQYF. The rearrangement links TRBV2 to TRBJ2-3, with 8 bases aligning to TRBD2. Germline V gene data show CDR1 as SNHLY and CDR2 as FYNNEI. The CDR3 is made up of 14 amino acids. Trimming removed 6 bases from V and 1 base from J; junction bases left unmatched: 3.

The V gene is TRBV28, the J gene TRBJ2-5, with TRBD2 matching 8 bases. J lost 6 bases, V lost 2 bases, and 2 bases had no gene match. CDR3 length: 13 amino acids. The germline V gene encodes CDR1 MDHEN and CDR2 SYDVKM. This chain's CDR3 is CASSLRGGQTQYF. The CDR3 DNA follows: TGTGCCAGCAGTTTACGGGGGGGGCAGACCCAGTACTTC.

The chain couples TRBV18 to TRBJ1-3; the match to TRBD1 covers 7 bases. CDR3 length: 16 amino acids. Trimming removed 2 bases from V and 0 bases from J; junction bases left unmatched: 4. Germline V gene sequence: CDR1 KGHSH, CDR2 LQKENI. CDR3 DNA sequence: TGTGCCAGCTCACCAACAGGGGTCAGCTCTGGAAACACCATATATTTT. The encoded protein is CASSPTGVSSGNTIYF.

This clone was seen a single time. The chain carries TRBV7-9 and TRBJ2-6; 9 bases fit TRBD1. CDR3 size: 18 residues. Germline CDR1 is SEHNR and CDR2 is FQNEAQ (reference sequence). V gave up 3 bases and J gave up 2 bases; unmatched junction bases: 8. The CDR3 region has the DNA TGTGCCAGCAGCTTCGGGACAGGGACACAACCTGGGGCCAACGTCCTGACTTTC. This translates into CASSFGTGTQPGANVLTF.

The rearrangement joins TRBV10-3 to TRBJ1-2, with D possibly matching TRBD1 (5 bases). CDR3 length: 15 amino acids. The ends were cut back, 2 bases at V and 4 bases at J, with 14 bases in the middle. Germline V lookup: CDR1 ENHRY, CDR2 SYGVKD. As DNA, the CDR3 is TGTGCCATCAGTGAGGGGACCCAACTCATCTATGGCTACACCTTC. Residues: CAISEGTQLIYGYTF.